This TCR beta chain was captured by sequencing in a study of blood T cell repertoires in COVID-19. Study information: Samples of COVID-19 (acute and convalescent) were obtained from the United States, Italy and Spain. PBMCs, B-cell-depleted T cells, or T cells were the source of the cDNA or gDNA that made up the material.

In the authors' methods: Reference gene primer amplification yielded estimated nucleated cell counts. Assay: immunoSEQ multiplex PCR; the TCRdb copy retains only in-frame clones and omits some. V and J calls and clone size are those listed in that table; D and trimming were worked out from the DNA. Here the sample spans some 180,000 clones, about three quarters being singletons. Trimming pared 0 bases from V and 0 bases from J, leaving 5 bases between. The CDR3 extends over 14 amino acids. Germline V CDR1 and CDR2: SGHAT, FQNNGV. This chain links TRBV11-2 with TRBJ2-5; the D gene is possibly TRBD2 (5 bases). The TCR sequence derives from a woman in her forties or fifties with active or convalescent COVID-19. Source material: peripheral blood. The DNA of the CDR3 is TGTGCCAGCAGCTTAGAAGCGGACCAAGAGACCCAGTACTTC. Translation: CASSLEADQETQYF.